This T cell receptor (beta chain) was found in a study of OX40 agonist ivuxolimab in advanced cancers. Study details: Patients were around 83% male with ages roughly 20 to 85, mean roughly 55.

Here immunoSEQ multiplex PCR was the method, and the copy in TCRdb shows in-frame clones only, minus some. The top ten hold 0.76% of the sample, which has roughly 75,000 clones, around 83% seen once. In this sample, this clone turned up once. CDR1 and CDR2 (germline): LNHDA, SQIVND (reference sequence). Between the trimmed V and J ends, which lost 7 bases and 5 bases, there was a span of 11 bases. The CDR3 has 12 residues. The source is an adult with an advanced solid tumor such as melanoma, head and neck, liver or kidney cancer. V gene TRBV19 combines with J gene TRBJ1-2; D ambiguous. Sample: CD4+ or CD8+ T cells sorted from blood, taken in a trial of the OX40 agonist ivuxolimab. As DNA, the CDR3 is TGTGCCAGTATTGGCCAGACTTATGGCTACACCTTC. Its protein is CASIGQTYGYTF.